A single sample gave rise to the 25 T cell receptor beta chains below, sequenced in a study of cytomegalovirus exposure and HLA in healthy donors. A multiplex PCR was run with 60 Vbeta primers and 13 Jbeta primers. Assay used: immunoSEQ multiplex PCR; TCRdb lists only in-frame clones, some missing. The sample records fewer than 200,000 clones, around 81% being singletons. The sequencing sample was made of PBMCs. The receptors shown here come from a woman aged 50 to 60 in good health and CMV-seronegative.

The V and J genes are TRBV7-9 and TRBJ2-5, with D possibly matching TRBD2 (5 bases). Matching the DNA end better, TRBJ2-7 makes the J call doubtful. Germline V lookup: CDR1 SEHNR, CDR2 FQNEAQ (reference sequence). The CDR3 is 15 amino acids. In DNA, the CDR3 is TGTGCCAGCAGCTTAGAAGGTGGGAGAACCTACGAGCAGTACTTC. Its protein product is CASSLEGGRTYEQYF.

The chain employs TRBV2 and TRBJ2-1; 9 positions match TRBD1. Per germline, CDR1 SNHLY and CDR2 FYNNEI. CDR3 length equals 15 residues. V dropped 5 bases and J dropped 2; count of bases not matched to a gene: 4. CDR3 in amino acids: CASSSDRGAYNEQFF. The CDR3 nucleotides read TGTGCCAGCAGTTCGGACAGGGGAGCCTACAATGAGCAGTTCTTC. The full variable domain, completed using reference TRBV2 and TRBJ2-1, is EPEVTQTPSHQVTQMGQEVILRCVPISNHLYFYWYRQILGQKVEFLVSFYNNEISEKSEIFDDQFSVERPDGSNFTLKIRSTKLEDSAMYFCASSSDRGAYNEQFFGPGTRLTVL.

The genes are TRBV27 and TRBJ2-6; D possibly corresponds to TRBD2 (5 bases). In germline, CDR1 is MNHEY, CDR2 SMNVEV (reference sequence). The CDR3 contains 14 residues. The CDR3 protein is CASRTGSGANVLTF. DNA of the CDR3: TGTGCTTCGAGAACGGGGTCTGGGGCCAACGTCCTGACTTTC. The whole variable domain, filled in from reference TRBV27 and TRBJ2-6, reads EAQVTQNPRYLITVTGKKLTVTCSQNMNHEYMSWYRQDPGLGLRQIYYSMNVEVTDKGDVPEGYKVSRKEKRNFPLILESPSPNQTSLYFCASRTGSGANVLTFGAGSRLTVL.

The CDR3 loop reads CASSQETSGSIRQETQYF. The CDR3 DNA is TGCGCCAGCAGCCAAGAGACTAGCGGGAGTATCAGGCAAGAGACCCAGTACTTC. The V gene is TRBV4-3, the J gene TRBJ2-5; 12 bases are a match to TRBD2. Germline CDR1 is LGHNA and CDR2 is YSLEER. This CDR3 comprises 18 residues. With V trimmed by 0 bases and J by 2 bases, 7 bases remained unmatched.

This clone was counted once. The chain recombines TRBV4-1 with TRBJ2-3, with TRBD1 matching over 7 bases. The CDR3 has 13 residues. Germline V gene sequence: CDR1 MGHRA, CDR2 YSYEKL. V was pared by 8 bases and J by 5 bases, with 7 bases of the junction left unmatched. CDR3 region: CASSKGAGDTQYF. The CDR3 DNA follows: TGCGCCAGCTCAAAGGGGGCGGGAGATACGCAGTATTTT.

CDR3 region: CASSPRGSNNSPLHF. The CDR3 coding sequence is TGTGCCAGCAGCCCCAGGGGGTCGAATAATTCACCCCTCCACTTT. The V call is TRBV7-9, the J call TRBJ1-6; TRBD1 matches at 7 bases. Germline V lookup: CDR1 SEHNR, CDR2 FQNEAQ (reference sequence). The CDR3 has 15 amino acids. Trimming cost V 5 bases and J 5 bases; bases outside gene matches: 6.

The chain carries TRBV9 and TRBJ2-1; weak D call: TRBD2 (6 bases). The germline V gene encodes CDR1 SGDLS and CDR2 YYNGEE. CDR3 size: 15 residues. V lost 0 bases, J lost 5 bases, and 12 bases lay in between. This chain's CDR3 is CASSVEASDHNEQFF. The CDR3, as DNA: TGTGCCAGCAGCGTAGAGGCTAGCGACCACAATGAGCAGTTCTTC.

The rearrangement uses TRBV18 and TRBJ2-7; 10 positions match TRBD1. The CDR3 runs 14 residues. From germline, CDR1 is KGHSH and CDR2 LQKENI. Trimming took 3 bases from V and 2 from J; bases not matched to a gene: 1. CDR3 in DNA: TGTGCCAGCTCACCGGGACAGGGGACCTACGAGCAGTACTTC. This codes for CASSPGQGTYEQYF.

The V and J genes are TRBV7-9 and TRBJ2-3, with D tentatively TRBD2 (6 bases). Germline V gene sequence: CDR1 SEHNR, CDR2 FQNEAQ (reference sequence). This CDR3 is 16 amino acids long. The germline V and J ends were trimmed by 1 base and 0 bases, with 11 bases remaining between them. Here the CDR3 DNA reads TGTGCCAGCAGCTTAGAGACGGGGGTTAGCACAGATACGCAGTATTTT. The encoded protein is CASSLETGVSTDTQYF.

The J gene is TRBJ1-5, the V gene TRBV2; 7 bases line up with TRBD1. With 2 bases clipped from V and 7 bases from J, the junction kept 2 bases outside the gene matches. Germline V gene lookup returns CDR1 SNHLY and CDR2 FYNNEI. The CDR3 loop spans 13 amino acids. Written as DNA, the CDR3 is TGTGCCAGCAGTGAATCAGGGGGGCAGCCCCAGCATTTT. Protein sequence: CASSESGGQPQHF.

V usage is TRBV27 and J usage is TRBJ1-2, with 7 bases fitting TRBD1. The CDR3 is made up of 15 amino acids. Germline lookup yields CDR1 MNHEY and CDR2 SMNVEV (reference sequence). The V and J ends lost 4 bases and 4 bases, in that order; junction bases with no gene match: 9. Written as DNA, the CDR3 is TGTGCCAGCAGTTCCCAGACAGGGACAATCTATGGCTACACCTTC. Amino acids: CASSSQTGTIYGYTF.

The gene calls are TRBV28 and TRBJ2-7; D is unresolved. There are 13 residues in the CDR3. V was pared by 6 bases and J by 0 bases, with 9 bases between. Germline CDR1 and CDR2: MDHEN and SYDVKM. The CDR3 spells CASSHSVSYEQYF. CDR3 nucleotides: TGTGCCAGCAGCCACTCGGTCTCCTACGAGCAGTACTTC.

The chain combines TRBV6-5 with TRBJ1-2, with TRBD1 matching 8 bases. After removal of 0 bases from V and 8 bases from J, the junction contained 8 bases not matched to a gene. Looked up from germline, CDR1 is MNHEY and CDR2 is SVGAGI. The CDR3 covers 15 residues. CDR3 coding DNA: TGTGCCAGCAGTTACTCAGGACAGGGAGCGTGGGGCTACACCTTC. This codes for CASSYSGQGAWGYTF.

The chain is built from TRBV2 and TRBJ1-1; a possible D gene is TRBD1 (6 bases). The CDR3 is 14 residues long. Germline V CDR1 and CDR2: SNHLY, FYNNEI. V shed 5 bases and J shed 4 bases, with 14 bases lying between them. The CDR3 reads CASSPRQAITEAFF. CDR3 in DNA: TGTGCCAGCAGTCCCCGACAGGCTATCACTGAAGCTTTCTTT.

This clone has only a few counts. The chain employs TRBV7-9 and TRBJ1-6; a possible D gene is TRBD1 (6 bases). The V end was cut by 5 bases, the J end by 9 bases, with 23 bases between. This CDR3 is built from 17 residues. Germline CDR1 reads SEHNR; CDR2 reads FQNEAQ (reference sequence). This CDR3 reads CASSPQRGGSRPSPLHF. CDR3 coding DNA: TGTGCCAGCAGCCCCCAGAGGGGGGGCTCCCGACCTTCACCCCTCCACTTT.

This clone showed up just a few times. The V call is TRBV2, the J call TRBJ2-7; no reliable D call. The CDR3 consists of 11 residues. Trimming took 7 bases from V and 3 from J, leaving 7 bases between them. CDR1 is SNHLY and CDR2 is FYNNEI in the germline V gene. The CDR3 protein is CASTGGYEQYF. CDR3 coding DNA: TGTGCCAGCACCGGCGGCTACGAGCAGTACTTC. Complete variable domain (other parts from reference TRBV2 and TRBJ2-7): EPEVTQTPSHQVTQMGQEVILRCVPISNHLYFYWYRQILGQKVEFLVSFYNNEISEKSEIFDDQFSVERPDGSNFTLKIRSTKLEDSAMYFCASTGGYEQYFGPGTRLTVT.

The chain combines TRBV6-4 with TRBJ2-3; TRBD2 is a possible D gene (6 bases). Germline CDR1 is MRHNA and CDR2 is SNTAGT. This CDR3 spans 16 amino acids. V gave up 0 bases and J gave up 4 bases, with 14 bases separating them. The CDR3 here is CASSDSPGGSADTQYF. CDR3 DNA: TGTGCCAGCAGTGACTCTCCCGGGGGTAGCGCAGATACGCAGTATTTT.

This clone was observed once. The CDR3 nucleotides are TGTGCCAGCAGCCCAAGAGGAGCGGGAGGGTCTTACGAGCAGTACTTC. It yields the protein CASSPRGAGGSYEQYF. The chain couples TRBV9 to TRBJ2-7, with 10 bases lining up with TRBD2. The CDR3 contains 16 residues. Germline V lookup: CDR1 SGDLS, CDR2 YYNGEE. Trimming took 4 bases from V and 4 from J; bases not matched to a gene: 11.

This clone was seen a handful of times. The chain combines TRBV19 with TRBJ1-6, with a weak D call TRBD1 (6 bases). CDR1 is LNHDA, CDR2 SQIVND, per germline (reference sequence). This CDR3 comprises 16 residues. V gave up 6 bases and J gave up 3 bases, with 15 bases separating them. The CDR3 nucleotides are TGTGCCAGTAGCCCCGGGGGGGGCTACTATAATTCACCCCTCCACTTT. As protein: CASSPGGGYYNSPLHF.

J is TRBJ2-7 and V is TRBV12-1; TRBD2 reflects the table's D call only, with no check against the DNA. TRBV12-1 is tagged as a pseudogene. CDR3 length: 17 amino acids. Here the CDR3 reads CASSFLSGVGFEIEQYF. Here the CDR3 DNA reads TGTGCCAGCAGCTTTCTATCGGGGGTGGGTTTTGAAATCGAGCAGTACTTC.

This chain joins TRBV6-5 and TRBJ2-5; 14 bases agree with TRBD2. The last part of the DNA fits TRBJ2-7 better; the J call may be wrong. Germline V lookup: CDR1 MNHEY, CDR2 SVGAGI. The CDR3 has 15 residues. The CDR3 sequence is CASRGGTSGGYEQYF. CDR3 bases: TGTGCCAGCAGAGGGGGGACTAGCGGGGGATACGAGCAGTACTTC.

V and J are TRBV6-5 and TRBJ2-2; 9 nucleotides agree with TRBD2. The CDR3 totals 13 residues. V shed 6 bases, J shed 6 bases, and the junction held 2 bases outside the gene matches. Germline V gene data show CDR1 as MNHEY and CDR2 as SVGAGI. The chain's CDR3 is CASRAGGAGELFF. The CDR3 bases are TGTGCCAGCAGAGCGGGGGGTGCCGGGGAGCTGTTTTTT.

The chain joins TRBV2 to TRBJ1-6, with 10 bases fitting TRBD1. The CDR3 consists of 15 residues. Per germline, CDR1 SNHLY and CDR2 FYNNEI. V shed 7 bases, J shed 10 bases, and the junction held 10 bases outside the gene matches. CDR3 nucleotides: TGTGCCAGCACTCCCCGGACAGGGGGAGGCTCACCCCTCCACTTT. This codes for CASTPRTGGGSPLHF.

This clone was detected only once. The chain is built from TRBV29-1 and TRBJ2-4; TRBD1 might be the D (5 bases). The V end lost 0 bases, the J end lost 0 bases, and 15 bases lay between the germline ends. Per germline, CDR1 SQVTM and CDR2 ANQGSEA. The CDR3 is made up of 17 amino acids. CDR3 bases: TGCAGCGTTGAAGAAGCGATAGGGGATCTAGCCAAAAACATTCAGTACTTC. Its protein product is CSVEEAIGDLAKNIQYF.

Comment on this clone: At the DNA level, this CDR3 is encoded by other sequences in the same sample as well. The rearrangement uses TRBV7-9 and TRBJ2-3; TRBD2 matches 9 bases. Germline CDR1 and CDR2: SEHNR and FQNEAQ (reference sequence). CDR3 length equals 15 residues. Trimming at V came to 1 base and at J to 3 bases, leaving 2 bases not matched to a gene. CDR3 residues: CASSLVSGRTDTQYF. CDR3 DNA sequence: TGTGCCAGCAGCTTAGTTAGCGGGAGAACAGATACGCAGTATTTT. The full variable domain, its missing parts supplied by reference TRBV7-9 and TRBJ2-3, is DTGVSQNPRHKITKRGQNVTFRCDPISEHNRLYWYRQTLGQGPEFLTYFQNEAQLEKSRLLSDRFSAERPKGSFSTLEIQRTEQGDSAMYLCASSLVSGRTDTQYFGPGTRLTVL.